This T cell receptor (beta chain) was captured by sequencing in a study of T-cell reconstitution after alpha-beta-depleted transplantation in children. This CDR3 spans 14 amino acids. V was cut by 2 bases and J by 1 base, with 9 bases left in between. The germline gives CDR1 SGHRS, CDR2 YFSETQ. This clonotype has at least ten counts. TCRbeta library construction was performed incorporating unique molecular identifiers. TCRdb itself ran the PCR reads through MiXCR, one entry per CDR3 protein. Here the sample spans about 230,000 distinct CDR3 sequences, about 9.2% being singletons. The V call is TRBV5-1, the J call TRBJ1-1, with D tentatively TRBD1 (6 bases). The clonotype comes from a human donor who donated a stem cell graft to a child with acute lymphoblastic leukemia. Sequenced material: PBMCs from the stem cell graft donor, taken from the stem cell graft. CDR3 in DNA: TGCGCCAGCAGCTTAGTACAGGGGAACACTGAAGCTTTCTTT. Encoded protein: CASSLVQGNTEAFF.